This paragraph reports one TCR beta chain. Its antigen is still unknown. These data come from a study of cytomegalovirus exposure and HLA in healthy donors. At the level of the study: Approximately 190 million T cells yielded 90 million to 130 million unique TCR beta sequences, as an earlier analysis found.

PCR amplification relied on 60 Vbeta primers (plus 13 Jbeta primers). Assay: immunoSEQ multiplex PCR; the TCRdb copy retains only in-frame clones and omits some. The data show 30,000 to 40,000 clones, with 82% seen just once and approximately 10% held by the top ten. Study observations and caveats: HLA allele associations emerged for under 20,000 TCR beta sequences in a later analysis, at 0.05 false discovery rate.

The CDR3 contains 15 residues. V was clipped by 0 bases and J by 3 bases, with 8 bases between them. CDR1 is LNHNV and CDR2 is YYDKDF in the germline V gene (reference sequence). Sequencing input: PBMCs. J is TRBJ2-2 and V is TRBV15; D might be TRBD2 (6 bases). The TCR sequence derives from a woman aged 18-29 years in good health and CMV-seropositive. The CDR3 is CATSRDRGYTGELFF. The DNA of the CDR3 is TGTGCCACCAGCAGAGATCGGGGGTACACCGGGGAGCTGTTTTTT.